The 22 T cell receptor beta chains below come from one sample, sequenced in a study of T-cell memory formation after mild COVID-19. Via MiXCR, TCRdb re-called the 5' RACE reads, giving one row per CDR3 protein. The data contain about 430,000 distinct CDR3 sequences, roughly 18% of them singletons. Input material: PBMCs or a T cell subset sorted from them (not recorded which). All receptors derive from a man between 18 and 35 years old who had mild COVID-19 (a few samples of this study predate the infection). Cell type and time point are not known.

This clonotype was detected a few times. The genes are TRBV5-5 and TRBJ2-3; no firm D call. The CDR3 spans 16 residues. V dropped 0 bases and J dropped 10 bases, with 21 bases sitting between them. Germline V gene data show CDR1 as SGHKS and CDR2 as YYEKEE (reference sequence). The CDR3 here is CASSLDDGRVEAAQYF. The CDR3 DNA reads TGTGCCAGCAGCTTGGATGACGGCCGTGTCGAGGCGGCGCAGTATTTT.

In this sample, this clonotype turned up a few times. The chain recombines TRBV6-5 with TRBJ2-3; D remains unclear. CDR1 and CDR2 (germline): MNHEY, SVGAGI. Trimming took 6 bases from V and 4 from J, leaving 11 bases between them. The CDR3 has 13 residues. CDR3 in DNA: TGTGCCAGCAGCCACACGCCACCAGATACGCAGTATTTT. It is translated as CASSHTPPDTQYF.

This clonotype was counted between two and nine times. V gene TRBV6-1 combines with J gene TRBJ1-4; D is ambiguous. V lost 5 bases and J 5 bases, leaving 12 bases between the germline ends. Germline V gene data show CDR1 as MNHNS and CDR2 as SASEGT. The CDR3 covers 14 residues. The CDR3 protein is CASSITSDNEKLFF. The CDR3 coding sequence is TGTGCCAGCAGTATAACGTCGGACAATGAAAAACTGTTTTTT.

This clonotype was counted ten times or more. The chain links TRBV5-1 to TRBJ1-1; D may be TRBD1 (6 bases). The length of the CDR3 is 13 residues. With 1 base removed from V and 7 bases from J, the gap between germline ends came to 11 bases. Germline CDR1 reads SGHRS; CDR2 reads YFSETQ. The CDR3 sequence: CASSLRTDYEAFF. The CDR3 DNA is TGCGCCAGCAGCTTGAGGACAGACTATGAAGCTTTCTTT.

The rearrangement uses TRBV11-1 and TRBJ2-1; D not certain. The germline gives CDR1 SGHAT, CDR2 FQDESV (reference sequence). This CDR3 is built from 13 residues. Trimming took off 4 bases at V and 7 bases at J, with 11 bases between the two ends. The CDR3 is CASSSQNINEQFF. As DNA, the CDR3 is TGTGCCAGCAGCTCTCAGAATATTAATGAGCAGTTCTTC.

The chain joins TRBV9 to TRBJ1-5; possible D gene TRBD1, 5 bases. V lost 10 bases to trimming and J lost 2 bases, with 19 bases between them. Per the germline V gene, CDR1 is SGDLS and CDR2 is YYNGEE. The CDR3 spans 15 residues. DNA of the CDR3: TGTGCCCGTTGGGACCGTTATTTTGGCAATCAGCCCCAGCATTTT. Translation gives CARWDRYFGNQPQHF.

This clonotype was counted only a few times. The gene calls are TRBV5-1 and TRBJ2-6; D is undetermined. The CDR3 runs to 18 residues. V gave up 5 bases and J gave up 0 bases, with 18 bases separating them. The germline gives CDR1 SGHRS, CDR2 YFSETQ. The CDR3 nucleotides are TGCGCCAGCAGACCCGGTATTGTAGTGGTCTCTGGGGCCAACGTCCTGACTTTC. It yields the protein CASRPGIVVVSGANVLTF.

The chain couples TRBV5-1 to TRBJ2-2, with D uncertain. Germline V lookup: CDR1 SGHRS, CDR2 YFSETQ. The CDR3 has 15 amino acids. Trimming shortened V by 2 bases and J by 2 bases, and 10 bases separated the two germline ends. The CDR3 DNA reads TGCGCCAGCAGCTTTGGACCGATCAACACCGGGGAGCTGTTTTTT. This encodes CASSFGPINTGELFF.

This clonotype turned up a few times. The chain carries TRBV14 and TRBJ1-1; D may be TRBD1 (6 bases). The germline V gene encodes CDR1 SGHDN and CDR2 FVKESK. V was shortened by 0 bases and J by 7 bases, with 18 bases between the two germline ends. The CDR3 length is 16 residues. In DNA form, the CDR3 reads TGTGCCAGCAGCCAAGATAGAATCGGACAGACCGATGAAGCTTTCTTT. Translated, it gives CASSQDRIGQTDEAFF.

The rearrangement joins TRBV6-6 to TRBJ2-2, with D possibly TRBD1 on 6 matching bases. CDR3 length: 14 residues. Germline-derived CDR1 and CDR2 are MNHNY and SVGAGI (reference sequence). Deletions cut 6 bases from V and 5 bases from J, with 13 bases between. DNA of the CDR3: TGTGCCAGCAGCAACAGGGTCTCAACCGGGGAGCTGTTTTTT. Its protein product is CASSNRVSTGELFF.

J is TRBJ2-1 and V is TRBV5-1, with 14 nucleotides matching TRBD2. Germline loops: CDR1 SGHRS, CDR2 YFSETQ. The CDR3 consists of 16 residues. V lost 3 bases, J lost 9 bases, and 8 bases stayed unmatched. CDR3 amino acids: CASSSEGTSGGGEQFF. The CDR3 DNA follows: TGCGCCAGCAGCTCGGAGGGGACTAGCGGGGGTGGTGAGCAGTTCTTC.

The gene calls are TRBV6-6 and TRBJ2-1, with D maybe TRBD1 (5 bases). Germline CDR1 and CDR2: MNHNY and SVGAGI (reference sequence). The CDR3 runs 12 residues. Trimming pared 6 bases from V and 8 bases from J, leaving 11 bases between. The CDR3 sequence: CASRETVYEQFF. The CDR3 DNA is TGTGCCAGCAGGGAGACAGTATATGAGCAGTTCTTC.

The CDR3 region has the DNA TGTGCCATCAGAGGACAGGGAGAGACCCAGTACTTC. Translated, it gives CAIRGQGETQYF. V is TRBV10-3 and J is TRBJ2-5, with TRBD1 identical over 8 bases. The V gene end was trimmed by 6 bases and the J gene end by 4 bases; junction bases not matched to a gene: 1. CDR1 is ENHRY and CDR2 is SYGVKD in the germline V gene. This CDR3 contains 12 residues.

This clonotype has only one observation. For the CDR3, the DNA is TGTGCCAGCAGTTTCCGGGGGCTGAGCACAGATACGCAGTATTTT. It yields the protein CASSFRGLSTDTQYF. This chain uses TRBV12-3 or TRBV12-4 with TRBJ2-3; D assignment may be TRBD1 or TRBD2 (6 bases each). Trimming removed 3 bases from V and 0 bases from J, with 10 bases in between. The CDR3 is made up of 15 amino acids.

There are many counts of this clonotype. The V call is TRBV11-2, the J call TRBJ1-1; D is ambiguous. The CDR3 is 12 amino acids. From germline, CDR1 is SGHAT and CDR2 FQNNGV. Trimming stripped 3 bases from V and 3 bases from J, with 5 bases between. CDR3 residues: CASSLTDTEAFF. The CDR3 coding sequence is TGTGCCAGCAGCTTGACGGACACTGAAGCTTTCTTT.

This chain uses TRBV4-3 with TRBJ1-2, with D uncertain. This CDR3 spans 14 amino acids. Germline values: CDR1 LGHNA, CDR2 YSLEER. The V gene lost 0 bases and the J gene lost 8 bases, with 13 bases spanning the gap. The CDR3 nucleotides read TGCGCCAGCAGCCAAGATCGGGGTGACAACGGCTACACCTTC. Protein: CASSQDRGDNGYTF.

The CDR3 coding sequence is TGCAGCGTTGGTTCGGATGGATCACCCCTCCACTTT. It specifies CSVGSDGSPLHF. V usage is TRBV29-1 and J usage is TRBJ1-6; no reliable D call. This CDR3 is built from 12 residues. Germline lookup yields CDR1 SQVTM and CDR2 ANQGSEA. V was cut by 4 bases and J by 10 bases, with 11 bases left in between.

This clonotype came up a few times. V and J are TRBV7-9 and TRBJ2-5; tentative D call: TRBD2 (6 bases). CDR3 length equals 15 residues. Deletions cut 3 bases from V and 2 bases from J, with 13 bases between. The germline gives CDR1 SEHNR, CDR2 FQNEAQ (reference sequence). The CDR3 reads CASSLEGRRQETQYF. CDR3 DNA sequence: TGTGCCAGCAGCTTGGAGGGACGGCGACAAGAGACCCAGTACTTC.

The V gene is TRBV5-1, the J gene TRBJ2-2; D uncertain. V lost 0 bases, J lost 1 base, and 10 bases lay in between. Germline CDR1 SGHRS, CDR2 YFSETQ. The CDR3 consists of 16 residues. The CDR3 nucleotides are TGCGCCAGCAGCTTGGCCATCGGTGAGAACACCGGGGAGCTGTTTTTT. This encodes CASSLAIGENTGELFF.

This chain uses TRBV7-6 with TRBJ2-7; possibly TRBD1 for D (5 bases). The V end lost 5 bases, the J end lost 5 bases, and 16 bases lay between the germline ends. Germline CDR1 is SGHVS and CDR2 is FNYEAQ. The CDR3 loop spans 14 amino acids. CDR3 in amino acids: CASSQNRFVNEQYF. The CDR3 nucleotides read TGTGCCAGCAGCCAGAACAGGTTTGTCAACGAGCAGTACTTC. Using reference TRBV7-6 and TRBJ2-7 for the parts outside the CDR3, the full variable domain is GAGVSQSPRYKVTKRGQDVALRCDPISGHVSLYWYRQALGQGPEFLTYFNYEAQQDKSGLPNDRFSAERPEGSISTLTIQRTEQRDSAMYRCASSQNRFVNEQYFGPGTRLTVT.

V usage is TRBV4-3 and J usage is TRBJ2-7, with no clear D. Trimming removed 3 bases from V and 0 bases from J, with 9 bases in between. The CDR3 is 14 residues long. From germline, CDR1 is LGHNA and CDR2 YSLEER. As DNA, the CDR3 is TGCGCCAGCAGCCAGACTCCGAGCTCCTACGAGCAGTACTTC. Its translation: CASSQTPSSYEQYF.

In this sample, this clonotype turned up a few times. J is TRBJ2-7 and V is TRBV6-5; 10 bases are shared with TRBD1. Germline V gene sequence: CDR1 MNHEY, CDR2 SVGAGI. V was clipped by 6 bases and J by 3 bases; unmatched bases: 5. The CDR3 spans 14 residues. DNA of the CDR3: TGTGCCAGCAGAAGGGACAGGGGAAACTACGAGCAGTACGTC. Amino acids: CASRRDRGNYEQYV.